This TCR beta chain originates from a study of molecular identifiers for immune sequencing clone quantification. V gave up 4 bases and J gave up 1 base; unmatched junction bases: 4. The CDR3 is 15 residues long. Germline V lookup: CDR1 SEHNR, CDR2 FQNEAQ (reference sequence). As previously described, bulk TCR libraries were made using listed TCR primers. TCRdb re-derived calls from the PCR reads in MiXCR, one entry per CDR3 protein. The repertoire holds about 510,000 distinct CDR3 sequences, with 20% to 25% as singletons. Sorted cell numbers of roughly 19,000 to 1,000,000, with 10%, 30% or 50% RNA, served as input for naive CD8 libraries. Naive CD8 T cells underwent sorting with the CD8+CD4-CCR7+CD45RA+ definition.

The sequenced material came from naive CD8+ T cells from blood, with Jurkat cell RNA spiked in. Sample subset: FACS-sorted CD8+CD4-CCR7+CD45RA+ naive T cells. The origin of this receptor is a human donor in good health. Some libraries in this study had Jurkat cell RNA spiked in. The gene calls are TRBV7-9 and TRBJ1-1; 9 bases agree with TRBD1. This CDR3 is CASSSNRGPNTEAFF. The CDR3, as DNA: TGTGCCAGCAGCTCAAACAGGGGGCCGAACACTGAAGCTTTCTTT. The variable domain in full, with the rest retrieved from reference TRBV7-9 and TRBJ1-1, is DTGVSQNPRHKITKRGQNVTFRCDPISEHNRLYWYRQTLGQGPEFLTYFQNEAQLEKSRLLSDRFSAERPKGSFSTLEIQRTEQGDSAMYLCASSSNRGPNTEAFFGQGTRLTVV.